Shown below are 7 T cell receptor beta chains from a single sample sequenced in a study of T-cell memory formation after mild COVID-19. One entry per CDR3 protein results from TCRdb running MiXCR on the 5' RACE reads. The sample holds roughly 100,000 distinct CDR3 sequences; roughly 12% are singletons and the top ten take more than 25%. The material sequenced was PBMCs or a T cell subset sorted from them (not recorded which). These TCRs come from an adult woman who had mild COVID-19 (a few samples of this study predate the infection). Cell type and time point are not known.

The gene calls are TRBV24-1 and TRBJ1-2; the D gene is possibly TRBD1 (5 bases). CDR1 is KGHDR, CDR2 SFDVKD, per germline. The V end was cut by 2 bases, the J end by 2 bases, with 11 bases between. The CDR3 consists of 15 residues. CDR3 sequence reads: CATSDWEGANYGYTF. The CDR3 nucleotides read TGTGCCACCAGTGATTGGGAAGGGGCGAACTATGGCTACACCTTC.

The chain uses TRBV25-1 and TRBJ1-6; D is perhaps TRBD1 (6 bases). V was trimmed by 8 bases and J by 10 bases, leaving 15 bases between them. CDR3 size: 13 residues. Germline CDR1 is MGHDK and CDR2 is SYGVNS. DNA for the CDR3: TGTGCCAGCCGGGACACAATTCGGTCACCCCTCCACTTT. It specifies CASRDTIRSPLHF.

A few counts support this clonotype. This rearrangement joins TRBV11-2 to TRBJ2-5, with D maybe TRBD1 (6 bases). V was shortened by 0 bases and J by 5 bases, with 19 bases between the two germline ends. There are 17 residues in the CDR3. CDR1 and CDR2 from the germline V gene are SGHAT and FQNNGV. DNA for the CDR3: TGTGCCAGCAGCTTAGATATGGGACACCTCAGGCGGGAGACCCAGTACTTC. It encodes CASSLDMGHLRRETQYF.

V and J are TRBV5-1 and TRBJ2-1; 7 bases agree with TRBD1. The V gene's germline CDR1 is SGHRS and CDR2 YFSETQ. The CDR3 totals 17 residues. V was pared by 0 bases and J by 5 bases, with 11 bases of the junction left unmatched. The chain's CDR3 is CASSLERGPPWDNEQFF. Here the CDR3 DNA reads TGCGCCAGCAGCTTGGAGAGGGGGCCACCCTGGGACAATGAGCAGTTCTTC.

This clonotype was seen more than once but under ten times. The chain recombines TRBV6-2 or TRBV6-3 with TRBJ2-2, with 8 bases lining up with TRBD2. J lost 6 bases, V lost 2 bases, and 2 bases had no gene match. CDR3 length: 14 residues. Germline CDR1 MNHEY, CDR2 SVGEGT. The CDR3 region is CASSYAGGAGELFF. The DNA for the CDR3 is TGTGCCAGCAGTTACGCGGGGGGAGCCGGGGAGCTGTTTTTT.

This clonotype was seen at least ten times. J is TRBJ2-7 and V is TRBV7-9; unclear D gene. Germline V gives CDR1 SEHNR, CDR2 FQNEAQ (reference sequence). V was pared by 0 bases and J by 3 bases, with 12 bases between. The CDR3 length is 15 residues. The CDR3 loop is CASSLAWGPHYEQYF. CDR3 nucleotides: TGTGCCAGCAGCTTAGCCTGGGGTCCCCACTACGAGCAGTACTTC.

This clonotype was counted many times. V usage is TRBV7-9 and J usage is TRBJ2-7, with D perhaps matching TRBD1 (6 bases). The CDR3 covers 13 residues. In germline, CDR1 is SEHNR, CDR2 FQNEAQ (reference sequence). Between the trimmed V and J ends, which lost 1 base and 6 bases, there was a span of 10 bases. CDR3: CASSLGGQSEQYF. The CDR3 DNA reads TGTGCCAGCAGCTTAGGGGGACAAAGCGAGCAGTACTTC.